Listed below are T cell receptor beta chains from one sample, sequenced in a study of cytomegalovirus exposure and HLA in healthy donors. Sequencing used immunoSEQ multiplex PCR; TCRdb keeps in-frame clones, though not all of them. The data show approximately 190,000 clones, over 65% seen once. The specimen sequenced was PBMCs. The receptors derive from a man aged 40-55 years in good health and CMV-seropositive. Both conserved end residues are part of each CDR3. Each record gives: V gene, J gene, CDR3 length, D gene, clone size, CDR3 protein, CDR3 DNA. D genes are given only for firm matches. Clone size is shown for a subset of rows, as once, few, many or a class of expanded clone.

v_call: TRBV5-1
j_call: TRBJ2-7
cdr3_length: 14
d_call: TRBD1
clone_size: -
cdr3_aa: CASSRGQGVDEQYF
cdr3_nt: TGCGCCAGCAGCCGGGGACAGGGGGTGGACGAGCAGTACTTC

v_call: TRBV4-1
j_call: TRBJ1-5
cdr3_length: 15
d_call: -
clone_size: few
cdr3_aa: CASSQDSEAYQPQHF
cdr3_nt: TGCGCCAGCAGCCAAGATTCAGAGGCTTATCAGCCCCAGCATTTT

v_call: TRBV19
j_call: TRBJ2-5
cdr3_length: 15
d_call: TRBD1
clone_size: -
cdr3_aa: CASSIGGQDQETQYF
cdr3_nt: TGTGCCAGTAGTATTGGCGGACAGGACCAAGAGACCCAGTACTTC

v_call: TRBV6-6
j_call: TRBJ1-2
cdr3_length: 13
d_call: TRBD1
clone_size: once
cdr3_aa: CASTPTGSYGYTF
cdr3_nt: TGTGCCAGCACCCCGACAGGGAGCTATGGCTACACCTTC

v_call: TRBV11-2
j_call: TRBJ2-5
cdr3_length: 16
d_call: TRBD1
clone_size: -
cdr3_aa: CASSSPGQGEKETQYF
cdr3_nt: TGTGCCAGCAGCTCTCCGGGACAGGGGGAGAAAGAGACCCAGTACTTC

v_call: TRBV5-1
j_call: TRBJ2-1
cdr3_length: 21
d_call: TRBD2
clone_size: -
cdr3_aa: CASSFRLAGALSVIGYNEQFF
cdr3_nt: TGCGCCAGCAGCTTCCGACTAGCGGGGGCCCTCTCGGTTATCGGCTACAATGAGCAGTTCTTC

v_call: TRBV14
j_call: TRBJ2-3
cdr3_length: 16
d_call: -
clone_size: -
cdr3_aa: CASSRHQGWGTDTQYF
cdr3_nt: TGTGCCAGCAGCCGACATCAGGGGTGGGGCACAGATACGCAGTATTTT

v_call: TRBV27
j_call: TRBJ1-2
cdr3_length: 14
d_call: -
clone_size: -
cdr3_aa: CASSFWPGAAGYTF
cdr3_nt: TGTGCCAGCAGTTTTTGGCCAGGGGCCGCTGGCTACACCTTC

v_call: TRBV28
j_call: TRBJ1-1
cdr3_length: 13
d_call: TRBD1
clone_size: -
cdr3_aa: CASPGRDSTEAFF
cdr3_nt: TGTGCCAGCCCCGGGAGGGACAGCACTGAAGCTTTCTTT

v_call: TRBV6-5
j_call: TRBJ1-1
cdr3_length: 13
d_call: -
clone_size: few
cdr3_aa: CASRQGANTEAFF
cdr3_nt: TGTGCCAGCAGACAGGGTGCAAACACTGAAGCTTTCTTT

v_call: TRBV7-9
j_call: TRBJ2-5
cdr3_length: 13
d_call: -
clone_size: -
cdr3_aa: CASRGIPQETQYF
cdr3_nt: TGTGCCAGCAGGGGCATACCACAAGAGACCCAGTACTTC

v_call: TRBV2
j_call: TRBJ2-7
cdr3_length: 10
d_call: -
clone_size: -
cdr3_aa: CASRANEQYF
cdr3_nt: TGTGCCAGCAGAGCCAACGAGCAGTACTTC

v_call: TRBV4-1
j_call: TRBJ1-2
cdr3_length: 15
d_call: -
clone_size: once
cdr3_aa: CASSQDEIKGGGFTF
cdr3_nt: TGCGCCAGCAGCCAAGATGAAATAAAGGGAGGAGGGTTCACCTTC

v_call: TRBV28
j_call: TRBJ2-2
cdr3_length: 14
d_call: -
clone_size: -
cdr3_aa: CASSLVQNTGELFF
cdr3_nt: TGTGCCAGCAGTTTAGTACAGAACACCGGGGAGCTGTTTTTT

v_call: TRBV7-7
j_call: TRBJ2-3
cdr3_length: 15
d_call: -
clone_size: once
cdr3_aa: CASSLRPGSTDTQYF
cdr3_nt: TGTGCCAGCAGCTTACGCCCCGGGAGCACAGATACGCAGTATTTT

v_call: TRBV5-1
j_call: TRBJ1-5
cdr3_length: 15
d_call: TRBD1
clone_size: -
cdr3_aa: CASSRETGGNQPQHF
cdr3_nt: TGCGCCAGCAGCCGAGAAACAGGGGGCAATCAGCCCCAGCATTTT

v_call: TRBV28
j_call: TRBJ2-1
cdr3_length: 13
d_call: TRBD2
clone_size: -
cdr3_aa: CASRSGRKNEQFF
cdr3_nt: TGTGCCAGCCGAAGCGGGAGGAAGAATGAGCAGTTCTTC

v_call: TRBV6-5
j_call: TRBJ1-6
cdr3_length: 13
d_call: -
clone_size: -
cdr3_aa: CASSYSGSRALHF
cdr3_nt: TGTGCCAGCAGTTACTCAGGGTCGAGGGCCCTCCACTTT

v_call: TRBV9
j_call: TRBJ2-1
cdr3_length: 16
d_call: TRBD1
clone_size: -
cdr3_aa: CASSVASGGSYNEQFF
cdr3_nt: TGTGCCAGCAGCGTAGCGTCAGGGGGCTCCTACAATGAGCAGTTCTTC

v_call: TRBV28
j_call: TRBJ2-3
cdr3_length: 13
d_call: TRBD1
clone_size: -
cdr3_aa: CASSGQGGGTQYF
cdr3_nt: TGTGCCAGCAGTGGACAGGGTGGAGGTACGCAGTATTTT

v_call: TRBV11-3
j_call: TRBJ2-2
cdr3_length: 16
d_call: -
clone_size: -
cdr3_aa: CASSLSGGVHTGELFF
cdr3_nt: TGTGCCAGCAGCTTGTCGGGCGGGGTTCACACCGGGGAGCTGTTTTTT

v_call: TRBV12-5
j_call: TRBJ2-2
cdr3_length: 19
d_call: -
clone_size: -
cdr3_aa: CASGLVLDWGGANTGELFF
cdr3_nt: TGTGCTAGTGGTTTGGTACTCGATTGGGGGGGCGCGAACACCGGGGAGCTGTTTTTT

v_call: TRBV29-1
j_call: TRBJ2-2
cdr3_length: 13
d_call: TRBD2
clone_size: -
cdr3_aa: CSAGLGSAGELFF
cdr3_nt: TGCAGTGCGGGACTAGGGTCGGCCGGGGAGCTGTTTTTT

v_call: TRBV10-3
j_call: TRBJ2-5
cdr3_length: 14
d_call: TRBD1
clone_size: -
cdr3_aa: CAISATGVGETQYF
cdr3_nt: TGTGCCATCAGTGCCACAGGGGTAGGAGAGACCCAGTACTTC

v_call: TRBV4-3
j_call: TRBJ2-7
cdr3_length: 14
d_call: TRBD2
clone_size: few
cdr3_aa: CASSQGTRTYEQYF
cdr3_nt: TGCGCCAGCAGCCAAGGGACTAGGACCTACGAGCAGTACTTC

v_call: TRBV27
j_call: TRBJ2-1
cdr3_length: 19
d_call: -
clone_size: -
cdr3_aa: CASSHLRQASLSSYNEQFF
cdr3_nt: TGTGCCAGCAGCCATCTGAGACAGGCATCTTTAAGCTCCTACAATGAGCAGTTCTTC

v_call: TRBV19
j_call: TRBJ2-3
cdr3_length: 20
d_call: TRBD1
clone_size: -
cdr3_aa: CASSIEGAAGTGGGTDTQYF
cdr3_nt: TGTGCCAGTAGTATAGAAGGGGCTGCCGGGACAGGGGGAGGAACAGATACGCAGTATTTT

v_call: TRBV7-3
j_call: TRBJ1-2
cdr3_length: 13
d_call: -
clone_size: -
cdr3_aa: CASSLPGERTPTF
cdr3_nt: TGTGCCAGCAGCTTACCTGGAGAACGTACCCCCACCTTC

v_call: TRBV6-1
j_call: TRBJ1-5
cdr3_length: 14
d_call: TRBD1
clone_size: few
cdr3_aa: CASRGGTGNQPQHF
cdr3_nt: TGTGCCAGCAGGGGGGGGACAGGGAATCAGCCCCAGCATTTT

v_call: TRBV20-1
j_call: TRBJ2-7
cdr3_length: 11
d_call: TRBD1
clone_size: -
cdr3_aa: CSARGQLEQYF
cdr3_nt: TGCAGTGCTAGGGGACAGCTTGAGCAGTACTTC

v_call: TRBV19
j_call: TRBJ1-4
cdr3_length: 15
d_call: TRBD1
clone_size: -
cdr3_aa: CASSARDRGNEKLFF
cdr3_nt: TGTGCCAGTAGTGCCCGGGACAGGGGTAATGAAAAACTGTTTTTT

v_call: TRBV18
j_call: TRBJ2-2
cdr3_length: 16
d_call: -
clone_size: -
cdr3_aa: CASSPNDIANTGELFF
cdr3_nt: TGTGCCAGCTCACCCAATGACATCGCGAACACCGGGGAGCTGTTTTTT

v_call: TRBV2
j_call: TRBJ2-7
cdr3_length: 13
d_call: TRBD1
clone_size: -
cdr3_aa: CASSEARGTGGYF
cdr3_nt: TGTGCCAGCAGTGAAGCGCGAGGGACAGGGGGTTACTTC

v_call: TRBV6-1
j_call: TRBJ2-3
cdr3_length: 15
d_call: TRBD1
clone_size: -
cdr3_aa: CASSALGGDTDTQYF
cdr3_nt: TGTGCCAGCAGTGCCCTAGGGGGCGACACAGATACGCAGTATTTT

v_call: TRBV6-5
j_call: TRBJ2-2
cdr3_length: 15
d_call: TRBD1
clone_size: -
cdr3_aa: CATTGRAPNTGELFF
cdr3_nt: TGTGCCACGACAGGGAGAGCGCCGAACACCGGGGAGCTGTTTTTT

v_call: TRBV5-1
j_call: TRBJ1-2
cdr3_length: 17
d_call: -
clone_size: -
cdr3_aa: CASSLGQASNSNYGYTF
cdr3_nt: TGCGCCAGCAGCTTGGGACAGGCTTCCAACTCTAACTATGGCTACACCTTC

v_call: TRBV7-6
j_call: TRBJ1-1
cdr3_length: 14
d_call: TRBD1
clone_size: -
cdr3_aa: CASSPTTGVTEAFF
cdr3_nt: TGTGCCAGCAGCCCGACCACAGGGGTGACTGAAGCTTTCTTT

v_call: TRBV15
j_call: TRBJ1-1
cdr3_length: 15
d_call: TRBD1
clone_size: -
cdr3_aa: CATSSRTGWNTEAFF
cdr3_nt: TGTGCCACCAGCAGTCGGACAGGGTGGAACACTGAAGCTTTCTTT